This record covers a single T cell receptor (beta chain). The sample is drawn from a study of blood T cell repertoires in COVID-19. Germline V gene sequence: CDR1 MDHEN, CDR2 SYDVKM. This CDR3 has 13 amino acids. V was shortened by 6 bases and J by 5 bases, with 13 bases between the two germline ends. Original processing methods: Estimates of nucleated cell counts were drawn from the amplification of reference gene primers. Assay used: immunoSEQ multiplex PCR; TCRdb lists only in-frame clones, some missing. V, J and clone size derive from that table, while D and trimming were established from the DNA sequence. The data contain 100,000 to 150,000 clones, roughly 85% of them singletons.

The chain couples TRBV28 to TRBJ1-2, with D hard to call. This sequence originates from a woman aged 80 or over with acute or convalescent COVID-19. The sample taken for sequencing was peripheral blood. The CDR3 sequence: CASSSTSRYGYTF. CDR3 nucleotide sequence: TGTGCCAGCAGCTCGACCTCGCGGTATGGCTACACCTTC.